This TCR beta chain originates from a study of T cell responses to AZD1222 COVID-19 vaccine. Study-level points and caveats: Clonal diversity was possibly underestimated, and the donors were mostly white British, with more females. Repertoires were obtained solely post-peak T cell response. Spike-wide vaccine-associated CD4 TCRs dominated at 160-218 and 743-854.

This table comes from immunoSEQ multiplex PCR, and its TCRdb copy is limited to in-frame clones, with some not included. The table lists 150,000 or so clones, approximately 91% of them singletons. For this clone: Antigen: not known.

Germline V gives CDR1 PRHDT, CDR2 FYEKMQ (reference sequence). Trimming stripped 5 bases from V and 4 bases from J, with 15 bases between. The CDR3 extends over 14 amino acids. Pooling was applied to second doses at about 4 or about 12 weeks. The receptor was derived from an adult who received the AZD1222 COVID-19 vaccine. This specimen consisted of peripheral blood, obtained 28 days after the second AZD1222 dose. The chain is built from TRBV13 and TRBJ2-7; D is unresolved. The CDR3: CASSQDRKGYEQYF. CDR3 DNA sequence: TGTGCCAGCAGCCAAGACCGAAAAGGGTACGAGCAGTACTTC.